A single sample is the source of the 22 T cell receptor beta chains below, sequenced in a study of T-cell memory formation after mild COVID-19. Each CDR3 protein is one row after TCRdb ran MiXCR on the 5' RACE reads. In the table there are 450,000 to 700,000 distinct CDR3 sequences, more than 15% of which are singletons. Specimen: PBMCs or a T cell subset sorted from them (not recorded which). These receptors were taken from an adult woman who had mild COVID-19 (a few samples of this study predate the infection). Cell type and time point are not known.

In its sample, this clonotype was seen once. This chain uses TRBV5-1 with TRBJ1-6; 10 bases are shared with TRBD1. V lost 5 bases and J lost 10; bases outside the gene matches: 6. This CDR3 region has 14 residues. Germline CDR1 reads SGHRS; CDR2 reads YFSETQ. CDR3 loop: CASRDGTGDSPLHF. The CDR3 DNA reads TGCGCCAGCAGGGACGGGACAGGGGACTCACCCCTCCACTTT. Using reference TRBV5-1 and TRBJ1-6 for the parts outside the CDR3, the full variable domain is KAGVTQTPRYLIKTRGQQVTLSCSPISGHRSVSWYQQTPGQGLQFLFEYFSETQRNKGNFPGRFSGRQFSNSRSEMNVSTLELGDSALYLCASRDGTGDSPLHFGNGTRLTVT.

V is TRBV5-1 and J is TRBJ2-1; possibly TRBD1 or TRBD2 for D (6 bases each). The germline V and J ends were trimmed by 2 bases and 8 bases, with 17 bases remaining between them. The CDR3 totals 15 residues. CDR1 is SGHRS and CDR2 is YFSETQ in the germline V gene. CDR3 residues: CASSLFPPEGDEQFF. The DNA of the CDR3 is TGCGCCAGCAGCTTATTTCCCCCGGAGGGGGATGAGCAGTTCTTC.

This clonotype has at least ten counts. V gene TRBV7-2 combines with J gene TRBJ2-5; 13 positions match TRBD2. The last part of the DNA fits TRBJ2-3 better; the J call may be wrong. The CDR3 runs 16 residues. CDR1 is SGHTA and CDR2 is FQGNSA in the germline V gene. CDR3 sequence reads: CASSLGLAGGRETQYF. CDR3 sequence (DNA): TGTGCCAGCAGCTTAGGACTAGCGGGAGGTCGGGAAACGCAGTATTTT.

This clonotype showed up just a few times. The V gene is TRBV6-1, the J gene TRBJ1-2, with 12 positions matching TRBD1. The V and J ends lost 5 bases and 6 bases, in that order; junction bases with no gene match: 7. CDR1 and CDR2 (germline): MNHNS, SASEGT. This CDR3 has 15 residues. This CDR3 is CASSPRDRGLDGYTF. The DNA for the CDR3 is TGTGCCAGCAGTCCGCGGGACAGGGGGCTTGATGGCTACACCTTC.

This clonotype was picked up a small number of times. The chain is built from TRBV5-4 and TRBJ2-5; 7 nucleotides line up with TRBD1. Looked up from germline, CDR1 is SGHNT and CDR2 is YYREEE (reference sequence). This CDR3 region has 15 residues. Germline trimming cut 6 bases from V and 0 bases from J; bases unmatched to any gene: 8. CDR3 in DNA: TGTGCCAGCAACCAAGGGGGCCGCTACCAAGAGACCCAGTACTTC. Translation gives CASNQGGRYQETQYF.

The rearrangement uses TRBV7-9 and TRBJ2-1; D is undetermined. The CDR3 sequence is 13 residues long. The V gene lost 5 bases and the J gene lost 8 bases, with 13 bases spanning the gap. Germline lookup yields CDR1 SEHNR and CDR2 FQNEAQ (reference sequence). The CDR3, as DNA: TGTGCCAGCAGCCCTACGGCCAGTGATGAGCAGTTCTTC. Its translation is CASSPTASDEQFF.

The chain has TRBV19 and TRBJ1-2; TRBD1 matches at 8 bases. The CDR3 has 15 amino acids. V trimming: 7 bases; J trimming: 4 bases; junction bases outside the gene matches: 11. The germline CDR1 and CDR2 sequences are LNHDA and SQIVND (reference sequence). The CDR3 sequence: CASKATGEGLYGYTF. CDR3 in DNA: TGTGCCAGTAAAGCGACAGGGGAGGGCCTCTATGGCTACACCTTC.

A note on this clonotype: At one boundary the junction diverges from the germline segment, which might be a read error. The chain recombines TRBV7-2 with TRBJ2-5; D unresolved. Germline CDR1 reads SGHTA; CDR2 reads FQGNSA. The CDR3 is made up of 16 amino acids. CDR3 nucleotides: TGTGCCAGCAGCCCCCCTCGGGTCGGGCTCCAAGAGACCAAGTACTTC. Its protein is CASSPPRVGLQETKYF. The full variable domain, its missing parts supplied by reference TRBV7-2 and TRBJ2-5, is GAGVSQSPSNKVTEKGKDVELRCDPISGHTALYWYRQSLGQGLEFLIYFQGNSAPDKSGLPSDRFSAERTGGSVSTLTIQRTQQEDSAVYLCASSPPRVGLQETKYFGPGTRLLVL.

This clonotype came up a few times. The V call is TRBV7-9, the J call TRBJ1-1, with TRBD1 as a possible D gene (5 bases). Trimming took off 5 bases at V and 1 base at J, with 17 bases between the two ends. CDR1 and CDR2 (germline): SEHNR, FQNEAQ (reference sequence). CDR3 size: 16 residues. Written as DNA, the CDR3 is TGTGCCAGCAGCACCCCTGGGGGTTATTCGAACACTGAAGCTTTCTTT. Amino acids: CASSTPGGYSNTEAFF.

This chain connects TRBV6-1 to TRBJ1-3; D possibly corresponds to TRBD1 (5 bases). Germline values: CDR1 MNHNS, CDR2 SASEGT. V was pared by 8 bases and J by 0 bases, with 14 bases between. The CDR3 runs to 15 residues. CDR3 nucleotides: TGTGCCAGCGGAACAGGCTGGAGCTCTGGAAACACCATATATTTT. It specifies CASGTGWSSGNTIYF.

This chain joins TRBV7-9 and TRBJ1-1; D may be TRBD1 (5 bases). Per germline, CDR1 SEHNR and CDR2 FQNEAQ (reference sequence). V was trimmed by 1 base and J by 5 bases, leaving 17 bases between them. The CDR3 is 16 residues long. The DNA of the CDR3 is TGTGCCAGCAGCTTAGGAGCGGGCGCCAGGGTGACTGAAGCTTTCTTT. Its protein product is CASSLGAGARVTEAFF.

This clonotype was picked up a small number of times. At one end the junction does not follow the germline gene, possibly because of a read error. The CDR3 sequence: CASSYGSSDRLKIF. In DNA form, the CDR3 reads TGTGCCAGCAGTTACGGATCCTCGGACCGCCTGAAAATCTTC. The chain is built from TRBV6-5 and TRBJ2-7; D ambiguous. Germline V lookup: CDR1 MNHEY, CDR2 SVGAGI. This CDR3 is 14 amino acids long.

CDR3 bases: TGTGCCAGCAGTGAAGAGGTAACAGTTGCCTACGAGCAGTACTTC. This sequence encodes CASSEEVTVAYEQYF. V is TRBV6-1 and J is TRBJ2-7; no firm D call. Between the trimmed V and J ends, which lost 1 base and 2 bases, there was a span of 12 bases. Germline assignment: CDR1 MNHNS and CDR2 SASEGT. The CDR3 length is 15 residues.

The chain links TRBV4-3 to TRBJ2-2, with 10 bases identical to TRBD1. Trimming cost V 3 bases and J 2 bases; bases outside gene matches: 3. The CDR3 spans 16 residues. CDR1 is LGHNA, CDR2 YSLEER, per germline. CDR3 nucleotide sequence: TGCGCCAGCAGCCACGGGACAGGGGATAACACCGGGGAGCTGTTTTTT. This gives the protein CASSHGTGDNTGELFF.

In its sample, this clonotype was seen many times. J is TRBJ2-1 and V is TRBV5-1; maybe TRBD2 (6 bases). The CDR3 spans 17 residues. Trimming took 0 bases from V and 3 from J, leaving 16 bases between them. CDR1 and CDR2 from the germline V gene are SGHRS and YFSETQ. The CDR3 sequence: CASSLGGGTLIYNEQFF. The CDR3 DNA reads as TGCGCCAGCAGCTTGGGTGGCGGGACTCTTATCTACAATGAGCAGTTCTTC.

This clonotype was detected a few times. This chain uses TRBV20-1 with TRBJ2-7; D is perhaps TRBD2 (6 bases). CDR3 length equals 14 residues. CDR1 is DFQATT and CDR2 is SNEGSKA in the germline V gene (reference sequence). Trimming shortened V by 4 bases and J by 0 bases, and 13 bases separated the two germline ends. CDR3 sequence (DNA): TGCAGTGCTACGGGACTGGCTAGCTCCTACGAGCAGTACTTC. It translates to CSATGLASSYEQYF.

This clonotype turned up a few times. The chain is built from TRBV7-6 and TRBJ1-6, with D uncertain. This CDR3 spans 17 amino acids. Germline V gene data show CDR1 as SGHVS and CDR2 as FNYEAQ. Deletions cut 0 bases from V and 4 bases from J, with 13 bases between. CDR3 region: CASSLAVEGRYNSPLHF. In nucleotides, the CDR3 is TGTGCCAGCAGCTTAGCTGTCGAAGGAAGGTATAATTCACCCCTCCACTTT.

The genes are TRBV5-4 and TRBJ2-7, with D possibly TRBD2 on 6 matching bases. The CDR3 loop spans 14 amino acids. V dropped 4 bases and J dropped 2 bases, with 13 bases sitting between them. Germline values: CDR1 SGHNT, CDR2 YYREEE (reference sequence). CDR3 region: CASSKPGTAYEQYF. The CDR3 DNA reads TGTGCCAGCAGCAAACCCGGGACTGCCTACGAGCAGTACTTC.

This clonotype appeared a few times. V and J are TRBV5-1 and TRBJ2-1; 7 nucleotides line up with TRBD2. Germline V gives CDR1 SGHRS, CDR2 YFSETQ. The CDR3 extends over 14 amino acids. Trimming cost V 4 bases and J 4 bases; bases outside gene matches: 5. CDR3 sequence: CASSPGGIYNEQFF. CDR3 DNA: TGCGCCAGCAGCCCGGGGGGAATTTACAATGAGCAGTTCTTC.

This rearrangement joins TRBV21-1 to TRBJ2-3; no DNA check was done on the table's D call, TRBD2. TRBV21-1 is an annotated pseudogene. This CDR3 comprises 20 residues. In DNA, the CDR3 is TGTGCCAGCAGCGTCAATCCGAGGACCCACGCGGGGTTGAACACAGATACGCAGTATTTT. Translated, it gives CASSVNPRTHAGLNTDTQYF.

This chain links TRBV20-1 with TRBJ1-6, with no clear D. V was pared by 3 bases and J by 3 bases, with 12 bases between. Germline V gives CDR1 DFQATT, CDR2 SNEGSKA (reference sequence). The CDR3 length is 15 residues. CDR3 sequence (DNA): TGCAGTGCTAGTTTAGGCACGGGCTATAATTCACCCCTCCACTTT. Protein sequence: CSASLGTGYNSPLHF.

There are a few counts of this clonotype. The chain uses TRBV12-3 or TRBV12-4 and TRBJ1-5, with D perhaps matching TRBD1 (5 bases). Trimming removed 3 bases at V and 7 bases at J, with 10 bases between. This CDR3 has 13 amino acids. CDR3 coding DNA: TGTGCCAGCAGTTTTTTGGGGGAGCAGCCCCAGCATTTT. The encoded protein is CASSFLGEQPQHF.